The 28 T cell receptor beta chains below were found in one sample sequenced in a study of control samples from healthy donors and cancer patients. Using immunoSEQ multiplex PCR, the repertoire was profiled, and TCRdb retains in-frame clones only, with some absent. The sample carries 150,000 or so clones, 80% to 95% recorded once. Sequenced input: blood. These receptors were obtained from a man between 18 and 35 years old in good health.

V gene TRBV6-5 combines with J gene TRBJ2-2; TRBD1 is a possible D gene (5 bases). The V gene's germline CDR1 is MNHEY and CDR2 SVGAGI. The CDR3 spans 16 residues. V dropped 2 bases and J dropped 2 bases, with 12 bases sitting between them. The CDR3 protein is CASSYLDRSNTGELFF. The CDR3 nucleotides are TGTGCCAGCAGTTACCTAGACAGATCAAACACCGGGGAGCTGTTTTTT.

This chain uses TRBV4-1 with TRBJ1-6; tentatively, D is TRBD1 (5 bases). This CDR3 contains 16 residues. V was shortened by 1 base and J by 8 bases, with 15 bases between the two germline ends. Per the germline V gene, CDR1 is MGHRA and CDR2 is YSYEKL. The CDR3: CASSQVGRVGDSPLHF. The CDR3 nucleotides read TGCGCCAGCAGCCAAGTGGGCAGGGTGGGCGATTCACCCCTCCACTTT.

The chain couples TRBV28 to TRBJ1-1; tentatively, D is TRBD1 (6 bases). Germline V gives CDR1 MDHEN, CDR2 SYDVKM. V lost 6 bases and J lost 3, with 20 bases in between. The CDR3 covers 16 residues. The CDR3 here is CASSRPGQPLDTEAFF. CDR3 DNA: TGTGCCAGCAGCCGCCCCGGACAGCCTTTGGACACTGAAGCTTTCTTT.

V is TRBV7-3 and J is TRBJ2-1, with D perhaps being TRBD1 or TRBD2 (5 bases each). This CDR3 contains 16 residues. Germline V lookup: CDR1 SGHTA, CDR2 FQGTGA. V dropped 4 bases and J dropped 9 bases, with 22 bases sitting between them. CDR3 coding DNA: TGTGCCAGCAGCTCCCCTGTGGTGGGGGTGCAGGGTGAGCAGTTCTTC. As protein: CASSSPVVGVQGEQFF.

The V and J genes are TRBV19 and TRBJ2-1; 7 bases match TRBD2. V lost 1 base, J lost 6 bases, and 6 bases stayed unmatched. Germline CDR1 and CDR2: LNHDA and SQIVND (reference sequence). The CDR3 consists of 15 residues. CDR3 sequence: CASSIVREESNEQFF. CDR3 nucleotides: TGTGCCAGTAGTATAGTTCGGGAGGAATCCAATGAGCAGTTCTTC.

V is TRBV7-9 and J is TRBJ1-1; 7 nucleotides match TRBD1. The V segment lost 5 bases and the J segment 5 bases; nucleotides outside the gene matches: 5. CDR3 length equals 13 residues. In germline, CDR1 is SEHNR, CDR2 FQNEAQ (reference sequence). The CDR3 DNA follows: TGTGCCAGCAGCCTAACAGGGGAGACTGAAGCTTTCTTT. Protein product: CASSLTGETEAFF.

Comment on this clone: The junction shows a germline mismatch at one end, possibly a read error. The chain combines TRBV5-6 with TRBJ2-2, with D perhaps matching TRBD1 (5 bases). The CDR3 spans 12 residues. Per germline, CDR1 SGHDT and CDR2 YYEEEE. CDR3 coding DNA: TGTGCCAGCAGCCTTCCGGTTGGGGCGCTGTTTTTT. Translating gives CASSLPVGALFF. The whole variable domain, remainder taken from reference TRBV5-6 and TRBJ2-2, is DAGVTQSPTHLIKTRGQQVTLRCSPKSGHDTVSWYQQALGQGPQFIFQYYEEEERQRGNFPDRFSGHQFPNYSSELNVNALLLGDSALYLCASSLPVGALFFGEGSRLTVL.

This clone showed up just a few times. The chain is built from TRBV5-1 and TRBJ2-1; 12 bases fit TRBD2. The V gene's germline CDR1 is SGHRS and CDR2 YFSETQ. Unmatched junction bases numbered 4, after V lost 4 bases and J lost 5 bases. This CDR3 comprises 15 residues. The CDR3 sequence: CASSPLAGGNNEQFF. In DNA form, the CDR3 reads TGCGCCAGCAGCCCCCTAGCGGGAGGGAACAATGAGCAGTTCTTC. The whole variable domain, remainder taken from reference TRBV5-1 and TRBJ2-1, is KAGVTQTPRYLIKTRGQQVTLSCSPISGHRSVSWYQQTPGQGLQFLFEYFSETQRNKGNFPGRFSGRQFSNSRSEMNVSTLELGDSALYLCASSPLAGGNNEQFFGPGTRLTVL.

The CDR3 loop is CAWSVLWQPNEKLFF. The CDR3 nucleotides read TGTGCCTGGAGTGTACTCTGGCAGCCTAATGAAAAACTGTTTTTT. V and J are TRBV30 and TRBJ1-4; no firm D call. Per the germline V gene, CDR1 is GTSNPN and CDR2 is SVGIG (reference sequence). Trimming removed 0 bases from V and 3 bases from J, with 11 bases in between. The CDR3 has 15 amino acids.

V and J are TRBV6-6 and TRBJ2-3, with 10 bases matching TRBD2. Per germline, CDR1 MNHNY and CDR2 SVGAGI (reference sequence). Trimming at V came to 6 bases and at J to 12 bases, leaving 6 bases not matched to a gene. This CDR3 region has 12 residues. The CDR3 nucleotides read TGTGCCAGCAGCCCCATAGCGGGGGGCCAGTATTTT. Its translation is CASSPIAGGQYF.

The V call is TRBV5-6, the J call TRBJ2-7, with TRBD1 as a possible D gene (6 bases). The CDR3 is 17 residues long. V was clipped by 3 bases and J by 4 bases, with 23 bases between them. Germline V gene sequence: CDR1 SGHDT, CDR2 YYEEEE. In DNA, the CDR3 is TGTGCCAGCAGCTGGGGCCCAGACAGGAATACACCATACGAGCAGTACTTC. Protein sequence: CASSWGPDRNTPYEQYF.

This clone appeared a single time. The J gene is TRBJ1-5, the V gene TRBV19, with D maybe TRBD1 (5 bases). This CDR3 spans 14 amino acids. V was pared by 3 bases and J by 7 bases, with 13 bases between. The germline V gene encodes CDR1 LNHDA and CDR2 SQIVND (reference sequence). The CDR3 coding sequence is TGTGCCAGTAGTATTCCCCAGGGCCGACAGCCCCAGCATTTT. Its protein is CASSIPQGRQPQHF.

V is TRBV28 and J is TRBJ2-5; TRBD1 is a possible D gene (5 bases). V gave up 6 bases and J gave up 1 base, with 24 bases separating them. This CDR3 spans 18 amino acids. The V gene's germline CDR1 is MDHEN and CDR2 SYDVKM. CDR3 nucleotides: TGTGCCAGCAGCCCTAACCGACCGCGACAGAGGCCCCAAGAGACCCAGTACTTC. This gives the protein CASSPNRPRQRPQETQYF. Full variable domain (outside the CDR3, taken from reference TRBV28 and TRBJ2-5): DVKVTQSSRYLVKRTGEKVFLECVQDMDHENMFWYRQDPGLGLRLIYFSYDVKMKEKGDIPEGYSVSREKKERFSLILESASTNQTSMYLCASSPNRPRQRPQETQYFGPGTRLLVL.

The chain uses TRBV7-6 and TRBJ2-1, with TRBD2 matching over 12 bases. The V gene end was trimmed by 3 bases and the J gene end by 0 bases; junction bases not matched to a gene: 12. This CDR3 region has 20 residues. The germline V gene has CDR1 SGHVS and CDR2 FNYEAQ. The CDR3 protein is CASSFYPSGGADYSYNEQFF. CDR3 coding DNA: TGTGCCAGCAGCTTCTACCCTAGCGGGGGGGCCGATTACTCCTACAATGAGCAGTTCTTC.

This chain uses TRBV11-2 with TRBJ2-6; the D call may be TRBD1 or TRBD2 (6 bases each). This CDR3 comprises 15 residues. CDR1 and CDR2 from the germline V gene are SGHAT and FQNNGV. V was cut by 4 bases and J by 4 bases, with 11 bases left in between. As DNA, the CDR3 is TGTGCCAGCAGCTCGGGGGCCCAGGGGGCCAACGTCCTGACTTTC. Protein: CASSSGAQGANVLTF.

This sequence joins TRBV3-1 (or the pseudogene TRBV3-2) and TRBJ1-4, with D perhaps TRBD1 (6 bases). This CDR3 has 18 residues. Per germline, CDR1 LGHDT and CDR2 YNNKEL (reference sequence). V shed 0 bases and J shed 4 bases, with 18 bases lying between them. In DNA form, the CDR3 reads TGTGCCAGCAGCCAAGATGGGGGACATCCTTCGGGTAATGAAAAACTGTTTTTT. Amino acid sequence: CASSQDGGHPSGNEKLFF.

Here the CDR3 reads CASKTGGSDGYTF. CDR3 DNA sequence: TGTGCCAGTAAGACAGGGGGAAGCGATGGCTACACCTTC. J is TRBJ1-2 and V is TRBV2; 9 nucleotides match TRBD1. Per germline, CDR1 SNHLY and CDR2 FYNNEI. J gave up 6 bases and V 9 bases, and 8 bases lay outside the gene matches. This CDR3 comprises 13 residues.

V and J are TRBV4-3 and TRBJ2-2, with TRBD2 identical over 7 bases. From germline, CDR1 is LGHNA and CDR2 YSLEER. With 0 bases clipped from V and 7 bases from J, the junction kept 8 bases outside the gene matches. This CDR3 is 16 amino acids long. For the CDR3, the DNA is TGCGCCAGCAGCCAAGATGTGGCGGGAGCGGGCGGGGAGCTGTTTTTT. Residues: CASSQDVAGAGGELFF.

In DNA, the CDR3 is TGTGCCAGCAGTTCCTACGGCGGTAGCTCCTACGAGCAGTACTTC. It is translated as CASSSYGGSSYEQYF. V and J are TRBV6-5 and TRBJ2-7; no definite D call. The V and J ends lost 4 bases and 0 bases respectively, with 13 bases between them. Germline V gene sequence: CDR1 MNHEY, CDR2 SVGAGI. This CDR3 contains 15 residues.

This rearrangement joins TRBV5-1 to TRBJ1-4; no clear D. This CDR3 comprises 13 residues. V lost 5 bases and J 7 bases, leaving 12 bases between the germline ends. CDR1 is SGHRS and CDR2 is YFSETQ in the germline V gene. CDR3 in amino acids: CASSVEGSEKLFF. The CDR3 DNA follows: TGCGCCAGCAGTGTAGAGGGCAGTGAAAAACTGTTTTTT.

This CDR3 is CASSESGKKQFF. The CDR3 bases are TGTGCCAGCAGCGAAAGCGGGAAAAAGCAGTTCTTC. The J gene is TRBJ2-1, the V gene TRBV5-4; 7 bases are shared with TRBD2. The CDR3 consists of 12 residues. Germline V gives CDR1 SGHNT, CDR2 YYREEE (reference sequence). Germline trimming cut 4 bases from V and 11 bases from J; bases unmatched to any gene: 6.

The chain has TRBV4-3 and TRBJ1-6; D uncertain. Germline V gives CDR1 LGHNA, CDR2 YSLEER. Trimming removed 0 bases from V and 0 bases from J, with 9 bases in between. The CDR3 spans 17 residues. CDR3 coding DNA: TGCGCCAGCAGCCAAGATCTCCCGGGCTCCTATAATTCACCCCTCCACTTT. It is translated as CASSQDLPGSYNSPLHF.

The chain uses TRBV7-2 and TRBJ2-3, with 12 nucleotides matching TRBD2. The V gene's germline CDR1 is SGHTA and CDR2 FQGNSA. Trimming cost V 4 bases and J 2 bases; bases outside gene matches: 4. The CDR3 has 16 amino acids. CDR3 loop: CASSSGLAGLTDTQYF. The DNA for the CDR3 is TGTGCCAGCAGCTCCGGACTAGCGGGACTCACAGATACGCAGTATTTT.

Only one count was recorded for this clone. The chain carries TRBV7-8 and TRBJ2-7; D may correspond to TRBD1 or TRBD2 (5 bases each). The V gene's germline CDR1 is SGHVS and CDR2 FQNEAQ. V lost 6 bases and J lost 9, with 21 bases in between. This CDR3 comprises 14 residues. The CDR3 protein is CASSHPGDPLGQYF. CDR3 DNA: TGTGCCAGCAGTCACCCCGGGGACCCACTCGGGCAGTACTTC.

J is TRBJ1-5 and V is TRBV6-5; D gene unclear. This CDR3 comprises 13 residues. V was trimmed by 4 bases and J by 10 bases, leaving 14 bases between them. CDR1 MNHEY and CDR2 SVGAGI come from the germline V gene. The DNA of the CDR3 is TGTGCCAGCAGTTCGACCTCAGTACAACCCCAGCATTTT. Protein sequence: CASSSTSVQPQHF.

The rearrangement uses TRBV18 and TRBJ2-2, with D perhaps TRBD1 or TRBD2 (6 bases each). The germline gives CDR1 KGHSH, CDR2 LQKENI. The CDR3 extends over 15 amino acids. Trimming removed 4 bases from V and 7 bases from J, with 16 bases in between. The CDR3 DNA is TGTGCCAGCTCACGCGGGACACCGGAGATCGGGGAGCTGTTTTTT. It codes for CASSRGTPEIGELFF.

This chain joins TRBV2 and TRBJ2-2; 9 bases are shared with TRBD2. CDR3 length: 15 amino acids. Germline V lookup: CDR1 SNHLY, CDR2 FYNNEI. Trimming cost V 7 bases and J 2 bases; bases outside gene matches: 5. This CDR3 reads CASTLAGPNTGELFF. The CDR3 DNA is TGTGCCAGCACTCTAGCGGGGCCTAACACCGGGGAGCTGTTTTTT.

In nucleotides, the CDR3 is TGTGCCTGGAGTTCAGGAGTAGCGGAAAAACTGTTTTTT. The encoded protein is CAWSSGVAEKLFF. The genes are TRBV30 and TRBJ1-4; unclear D gene. The V and J ends lost 2 bases and 8 bases respectively, with 12 bases between them. The CDR3 runs 13 residues. Germline lookup yields CDR1 GTSNPN and CDR2 SVGIG (reference sequence).